This T cell receptor (beta chain) was identified during a study of T cell changes during pregnancy in multiple sclerosis (dated by TCRdb to about 2019). Broadly, across the study: The study looked at changes in the T cell repertoire across pregnancy in women with multiple sclerosis.

Receptor libraries were prepared by the immunoSEQ multiplex PCR assay. Sourced from immuneACCESS, this table was stored by TCRdb with only in-frame sequences that have V and J called. A share of the clones is absent; for the studies checked, an unresolved V gene accounts for under half, and the remainder has no known explanation. The sample table shows 48,000 or so clones, and 88% are seen once. Of the sample, about 1.2% falls within the top ten clones. As regards this clone: This clone's antigen is unknown. Within one base of it there is no much larger clone, and no base qualities were kept.

Sequenced material: CD4+ T cells from peripheral blood mononuclear cells, taken in the second trimester of pregnancy. The receptor was derived from a female donor with multiple sclerosis, enrolled in a pregnancy study.

The nucleotide sequence reads TGTGCCAGCAGCCCCGGACAGGGGGCTGTCTATGGCTACACCTTC. It translates as CASSPGQGAVYGYTF. Rearrangement joined TRBV27 to TRBJ1-2, with TRBD1 identical over 11 junction bases. Trimmed from V: 6 bases; trimmed from J: 4 bases; junction bases lacking a gene match: 7. Measured from the cysteine to the phenylalanine, the CDR3 is 15 residues long. This entry keeps only the CDR3 DNA: 45 bases, framed from base 1. CDR1 MNHEY and CDR2 SMNVEV were looked up in the germline V gene (reference sequence).